This is a list of T cell receptor beta chains from one sample in a study of OX40 agonist ivuxolimab in advanced cancers. TCRdb keeps only in-frame clones here, not all; method: immunoSEQ multiplex PCR. The data contain 84,000 or so clones, 75% to 95% of them singletons. The source was CD4+ or CD8+ T cells sorted from blood, collected in a trial of the OX40 agonist ivuxolimab. These receptors came from an adult with an advanced solid tumor such as melanoma, head and neck, liver or kidney cancer. The CDR3 runs from the conserved cysteine through the conserved F or W. The D gene is left open where the match is weak. Clone sizes are given selectively: once, few, many, or a class where the clone is expanded.

j_call | v_call | clone_size | d_call | cdr3_aa | cdr3_nt
TRBJ2-2 | TRBV6-6 | NA | NA | CASHGYKTGELFF | TGTGCCTCCCACGGGTACAAAACCGGGGAGCTGTTTTTT
TRBJ2-5 | TRBV29-1 | NA | TRBD2 | CSVEVLAGRAETQYF | TGCAGCGTTGAAGTCCTAGCGGGGAGAGCAGAGACCCAGTACTTC
TRBJ2-3 | TRBV4-2 | NA | TRBD2 | CASSQDGRGSTDTQYF | TGTGCCAGCAGCCAAGATGGGCGGGGGAGCACAGATACGCAGTATTTT
TRBJ2-5 | TRBV9 | NA | NA | CASRKGAAQETQYF | TGTGCCAGCAGGAAAGGGGCAGCCCAAGAGACCCAGTACTTC
TRBJ2-5 | TRBV6-5 | NA | TRBD1 | CASSYSGTEQETQYF | TGTGCCAGCAGTTACTCCGGGACAGAGCAAGAGACCCAGTACTTC
TRBJ2-7 | TRBV6-5 | NA | TRBD1 | CASSYGTGAYEQYF | TGTGCCAGCAGTTACGGGACAGGGGCCTACGAGCAGTACTTC
TRBJ2-3 | TRBV5-1 | NA | TRBD2 | CASSERGGIGTDTQYF | TGCGCCAGCTCAGAGCGGGGGGGCATTGGCACAGATACGCAGTATTTT
TRBJ2-7 | TRBV6-6 | NA | NA | CASSPVVTQWEQYF | TGTGCCAGCAGCCCGGTCGTAACCCAGTGGGAGCAGTACTTC
TRBJ2-7 | TRBV28 | NA | NA | CASSSRGAFYEQYF | TGTGCCAGCAGTTCCAGGGGCGCATTTTACGAGCAGTACTTC
TRBJ1-2 | TRBV30 | once | NA | CAWTTQGLDGYTF | TGTGCCTGGACCACCCAGGGGTTGGATGGCTACACCTTC
TRBJ1-5 | TRBV27 | NA | NA | CASSFSPAGGNQPQHF | TGTGCCAGCAGTTTTTCACCCGCAGGGGGCAATCAGCCCCAGCATTTT
TRBJ2-7 | TRBV5-1 | NA | TRBD2 | CASSFGGSDAGQRNEQYF | TGCGCCAGCAGCTTCGGGGGGTCTGATGCGGGCCAGAGGAACGAGCAGTACTTC
TRBJ1-2 | TRBV4-2 | NA | NA | CASSQDTFGTGHGYTF | TGTGCCAGCAGCCAAGATACCTTCGGAACCGGGCATGGCTACACCTTC
TRBJ1-2 | TRBV7-2 | NA | TRBD1 | CASSLEGQGAGNYGYTF | TGTGCCAGCAGCTTAGAGGGACAGGGGGCGGGTAACTATGGCTACACCTTC
TRBJ2-3 | TRBV5-1 | NA | TRBD2 | CASSLDGGFGDTQYF | TGCGCCAGCAGCTTAGACGGGGGGTTCGGAGATACGCAGTATTTT
TRBJ2-1 | TRBV15 | NA | NA | CATSRRPTTTSYNEQFF | TGTGCCACCAGCAGACGACCAACTACGACCTCCTACAATGAGCAGTTCTTC
TRBJ2-7 | TRBV7-8 | once | TRBD2 | CASSLTPGDYYEQYF | TGTGCCAGCAGCCTAACCCCGGGGGACTACTACGAGCAGTACTTC
TRBJ2-7 | TRBV5-1 | NA | NA | CASSGTSGPEQYF | TGCGCCAGCAGCGGGACCTCGGGGCCCGAGCAGTACTTC
TRBJ1-4 | TRBV6-1 | NA | TRBD1 | CANRDRVDEKLFF | TGTGCCAACCGGGACAGGGTTGATGAAAAACTGTTTTTT
TRBJ2-7 | TRBV4-1 | NA | TRBD2 | CASSQDITSGFREQYF | TGCGCCAGCAGCCAAGATATCACTAGCGGATTTAGGGAGCAGTACTTC
TRBJ2-3 | TRBV19 | NA | NA | CASSDMTGYVTDTQYF | TGTGCCAGTAGTGATATGACGGGGTATGTTACAGATACGCAGTATTTT
TRBJ1-1 | TRBV5-4 | NA | NA | CASSLDPSPNTEAFF | TGTGCCAGCAGCTTGGATCCCAGCCCGAACACTGAAGCTTTCTTT
TRBJ1-1 | TRBV4-2 | NA | NA | CASSQAAGARGTEAFF | TGTGCCAGCAGCCAGGCCGCTGGGGCCCGCGGCACTGAAGCTTTCTTT
TRBJ2-5 | TRBV7-2 | NA | TRBD2 | CASSLARTSGSQGQETQYF | TGTGCCAGCAGCTTAGCGAGGACTAGCGGGAGTCAAGGGCAAGAGACCCAGTACTTC
TRBJ2-1 | TRBV5-1 | once | TRBD2 | CASSPGGLAGVSSYNEQFF | TGCGCCAGCAGCCCCGGCGGACTAGCGGGAGTGAGCTCCTACAATGAGCAGTTCTTC
TRBJ1-4 | TRBV7-9 | NA | NA | CASSLVGEKLFF | TGTGCCAGCAGCCTTGTAGGGGAAAAACTGTTTTTT
TRBJ2-2 | TRBV5-4 | NA | NA | CASSFEKVLGTGELFF | TGTGCCAGCAGCTTTGAAAAAGTCCTCGGCACCGGGGAGCTGTTTTTT
TRBJ1-1 | TRBV19 | few | NA | CASRVNQGKNTEAFF | TGTGCCAGTAGGGTGAACCAGGGGAAGAACACTGAAGCTTTCTTT
TRBJ2-3 | TRBV10-1 | NA | TRBD2 | CASSDPGGPPDTQYF | TGCGCCAGCAGTGACCCGGGAGGGCCCCCGGATACGCAGTATTTT
TRBJ2-2 | TRBV11-3 | few | NA | CASGKTGTLLRGELFF | TGTGCCAGCGGTAAGACGGGGACGCTTCTGCGCGGGGAGCTGTTTTTT
TRBJ2-1 | TRBV6-5 | NA | NA | CASSVDGSSYNEQFF | TGTGCCAGCAGTGTAGACGGGAGCTCCTACAATGAGCAGTTCTTC
TRBJ1-2 | TRBV30 | NA | NA | CAWSFRGTYGYTF | TGTGCCTGGTCCTTTCGGGGCACCTATGGCTACACCTTC
TRBJ1-3 | TRBV2 | NA | NA | CASSVVTGSGNTIYF | TGTGCCAGCAGTGTAGTTACAGGCTCTGGAAACACCATATATTTT
TRBJ1-1 | TRBV28 | NA | TRBD1 | CASSDRVTEAFF | TGTGCCAGCAGTGACAGGGTCACTGAAGCTTTCTTT
TRBJ1-1 | TRBV27 | NA | NA | CASSLKPGPTEAFF | TGTGCCAGCAGTTTAAAGCCAGGGCCCACTGAAGCTTTCTTT
TRBJ2-2 | TRBV7-2 | NA | TRBD1 | CASRRGHTGELFF | TGTGCCAGCAGAAGGGGGCACACCGGGGAGCTGTTTTTT
TRBJ2-5 | TRBV30 | once | NA | CAWSGGAQYF | TGTGCCTGGAGTGGGGGGGCCCAGTACTTC
TRBJ2-7 | TRBV10-3 | NA | NA | CATTGSGSEQYF | TGTGCCACTACAGGGTCTGGAAGCGAGCAGTACTTC
TRBJ2-1 | TRBV19 | NA | TRBD2 | CASSMGGSHNEQFF | TGTGCCAGTAGTATGGGCGGGAGTCACAATGAGCAGTTCTTC
TRBJ2-5 | TRBV11-1 | NA | NA | CASTIGGYQETQYF | TGTGCCAGCACCATTGGGGGGTACCAAGAGACCCAGTACTTC
TRBJ1-1 | TRBV11-2 | NA | NA | CASSAGPDRLAFF | TGTGCCAGCAGCGCGGGACCCGACCGGCTGGCTTTCTTT
TRBJ2-1 | TRBV28 | once | NA | CASGPLPNEQFF | TGTGCCAGCGGCCCCCTCCCTAATGAGCAGTTCTTC
TRBJ1-1 | TRBV6-5 | once | NA | CASSLDPNTEAFF | TGTGCCAGCAGTCTGGACCCGAACACTGAAGCTTTCTTT
TRBJ2-7 | TRBV5-4 | NA | NA | CASSYDFRPGDRYF | TGTGCCAGCAGCTATGACTTCCGTCCGGGAGATAGGTACTTC
TRBJ2-7 | TRBV7-9 | NA | TRBD1 | CASSTGGGLSYEQYF | TGTGCCAGCAGCACAGGGGGAGGCCTCTCCTACGAGCAGTACTTC
TRBJ2-3 | TRBV4-1 | NA | NA | CASSLQARKTSTDTQYF | TGCGCCAGCAGCCTCCAAGCGAGGAAAACTAGCACAGATACGCAGTATTTT
TRBJ1-1 | TRBV19 | NA | NA | CASSVTSNTEAFF | TGTGCCAGTAGTGTGACCTCGAACACTGAAGCTTTCTTT
TRBJ1-1 | TRBV7-9 | NA | NA | CASSLGGMNTEAFF | TGTGCCAGCAGCTTAGGGGGTATGAACACTGAAGCTTTCTTT
TRBJ2-7 | TRBV4-3 | NA | NA | CASSLGAVDLGLQYF | TGCGCCAGCAGCCTAGGTGCGGTGGACCTAGGTTTGCAGTACTTC
TRBJ2-7 | TRBV6-1 | NA | NA | CASSDLAEQYF | TGTGCCAGCAGTGATCTAGCCGAGCAGTACTTC
TRBJ1-6 | TRBV19 | NA | NA | CASSIGSGNSPLHF | TGTGCCAGTAGTATAGGAAGTGGAAATTCACCCCTCCACTTT
TRBJ2-2 | TRBV6-5 | NA | NA | CASSNREVGELFF | TGTGCCAGCAGTAACAGGGAGGTCGGGGAGCTGTTTTTT
TRBJ2-1 | TRBV27 | NA | NA | CATFRDGAYNEQFF | TGTGCAACTTTCCGGGACGGAGCCTACAATGAGCAGTTCTTC
TRBJ1-1 | TRBV29-1 | NA | NA | CSVTRTGMNTEAFF | TGCAGCGTCACCCGGACTGGAATGAACACTGAAGCTTTCTTT
TRBJ2-7 | TRBV6-5 | NA | NA | CASSYSRVYEQYF | TGTGCCAGCAGTTATTCCAGGGTCTACGAGCAGTACTTC